This TCR beta chain originates from a study of cytomegalovirus exposure and HLA in healthy donors. A word on this clone: Antigen specificity is unknown.

With 60 Vbeta and 13 Jbeta primers, the PCR was carried out. Clones were read by immunoSEQ multiplex PCR, and TCRdb kept only the in-frame ones, dropping some. The top ten clones hold around 7.7% of a sample with some 100,000 clones, 76% of them seen once. Each donor was nominally healthy when sampled (though unrecorded immune exposures were likely). Findings and caveats of the study: Rarity marked most TCR sequences, yet some public TCRs occurred in many donors. Another analysis was done later, and it associated approximately 17,000 TCR beta sequences with HLA alleles at 0.05 false discovery rate. Earlier analysis yielded a pattern in which most TCR beta V segments were productive about 90% or about 30% of the time.

After removal of 2 bases from V and 2 bases from J, the junction contained 1 base not matched to a gene. The germline V gene encodes CDR1 MNHEY and CDR2 SVGAGI. The CDR3 extends over 15 amino acids. Sample: PBMCs. The TCR comes from a woman aged 45-65 years in good health and CMV-seropositive. V gene TRBV6-5 combines with J gene TRBJ2-3, with 10 bases lining up with TRBD2. CDR3 sequence: CASSYSGGVTDTQYF. The CDR3 DNA reads as TGTGCCAGCAGTTACAGCGGGGGGGTCACAGATACGCAGTATTTT.